This T cell receptor (beta chain) was sequenced during a study of blood T cell repertoires in COVID-19. Overall study context: Acute and convalescent COVID-19 samples came from the United States, Italy and Spain. The analysed material was cDNA or gDNA that came from T cells, B-cell-depleted T cells, or PBMCs.

Study processing details: By means of reference gene primer amplification, nucleated cell counts were estimated. This table comes from immunoSEQ multiplex PCR, and its TCRdb copy is limited to in-frame clones, with some not included. D and trimming were read from the DNA, whereas the V and J calls and clone size are those reported in that table. The repertoire holds approximately 210,000 clones, with roughly four fifths as singletons. Sequenced material: peripheral blood. This TCR derives from a woman aged 70-85 years with active or convalescent COVID-19.

In DNA, the CDR3 is TGTGCCAGCAGTTTATTCCCGACGGGGGGCAATCAGCCCCAGCATTTT. Protein product: CASSLFPTGGNQPQHF. The chain employs TRBV28 and TRBJ1-5; a weak D match, TRBD1 (5 bases). The V end was cut by 1 base, the J end by 2 bases, with 12 bases between. The CDR3 spans 16 residues. Germline assignment: CDR1 MDHEN and CDR2 SYDVKM. Based on the CDR3 plus reference TRBV28 and TRBJ1-5, the full variable domain is DVKVTQSSRYLVKRTGEKVFLECVQDMDHENMFWYRQDPGLGLRLIYFSYDVKMKEKGDIPEGYSVSREKKERFSLILESASTNQTSMYLCASSLFPTGGNQPQHFGDGTRLSIL.